The next 20 T cell receptor beta chains were all read from a single sample in a study of blood T cells in healthy people across ages (dated by TCRdb to between 2015 and 2016). The library was prepared using 5' RACE. Sequenced using an Illumina HiSeq 2500. The second PCR ran for about 6 to 12 cycles and used a J-beta primer mix along with a sample-barcoded 5' primer. TCRdb cleaned the public reads at Q25 with fastp, built clones with MiXCR and kept in-frame beta chains. Rows matching on CDR3 protein sequence are summarized as one entry with the most common DNA and genes. This sample comprises almost 1 million distinct CDR3 sequences, roughly 51% of them detected only once. Of the sample, over 20% is held by the ten largest clones. The sample consisted of blood. These receptors all stem from a woman between 55 and 75 years old in good health.

As to this clonotype: The junction departs from the called germline gene at one end, perhaps through a read error. The V and J genes are TRBV4-1 and TRBJ2-6; tentatively, D is TRBD1 (5 bases). Germline V CDR1 and CDR2: MGHRA, YSYEKL. The CDR3 runs to 17 residues. The CDR3 sequence is CASSQDQTVSGASVLTF. CDR3 coding DNA: TGCGCCAGCAGCCAAGATCAGACCGTCTCTGGGGCCAGCGTCCTGACTTTC.

In its sample, this clonotype was seen a few times. The chain couples TRBV20-1 to TRBJ2-7; the D is unclear. V gave up 1 base and J gave up 0 bases, with 10 bases separating them. The CDR3 spans 14 residues. Germline CDR1 reads DFQATT; CDR2 reads SNEGSKA (reference sequence). The CDR3 coding sequence is TGCAGTGCTAGAGGGTCAGTCCTCTCCTACGAGCAGTACTTC. This encodes CSARGSVLSYEQYF.

The chain couples TRBV20-1 to TRBJ2-7; 8 nucleotides line up with TRBD1. Germline values: CDR1 DFQATT, CDR2 SNEGSKA (reference sequence). The CDR3 extends over 14 amino acids. In DNA form, the CDR3 reads TGCAGCGCCAGGGCCGGGACAGGTTCCTACGAGCAGTACTTC. Protein: CSARAGTGSYEQYF.

This clonotype was found many times. V and J are TRBV20-1 and TRBJ2-7, with TRBD2 matching 10 bases. Germline V gene lookup returns CDR1 DFQATT and CDR2 SNEGSKA (reference sequence). Trimming at V came to 2 bases and at J to 7 bases, leaving 14 bases not matched to a gene. The CDR3 consists of 16 residues. The CDR3 DNA reads TGCAGTGCTAGATCCCGAGCGGGAGGGCGAATGAAGGAGCAGTACTTC. This sequence encodes CSARSRAGGRMKEQYF.

A few counts support this clonotype. This CDR3 is CSANSGFKEETQYF. DNA for the CDR3: TGCAGTGCAAATAGCGGATTTAAGGAAGAGACCCAGTACTTC. V usage is TRBV20-1 and J usage is TRBJ2-5, with a tentative D call TRBD2 (6 bases). The germline V gene has CDR1 DFQATT and CDR2 SNEGSKA (reference sequence). V lost 6 bases and J lost 3, with 17 bases in between. This CDR3 region has 14 residues.

J is TRBJ2-1 and V is TRBV7-2; TRBD2 aligns across 10 bases. The CDR3 is made up of 15 amino acids. Germline-derived CDR1 and CDR2 are SGHTA and FQGNSA. Unmatched junction bases numbered 4, after V lost 1 base and J lost 7 bases. The CDR3 spells CASSLGILAGNEQFF. CDR3 nucleotide sequence: TGTGCCAGCAGCTTAGGGATACTAGCGGGAAATGAGCAGTTCTTC.

The DNA for the CDR3 is TGTGCCAGCATAAGACGAGGCAGGTGGACTGAAGCTTTCTTT. Its protein is CASIRRGRWTEAFF. The chain couples TRBV28 to TRBJ1-1; D is uncertain. Germline V CDR1 and CDR2: MDHEN, SYDVKM. V lost 7 bases to trimming and J lost 5 bases, with 17 bases between them. This CDR3 is built from 14 residues.

The chain links TRBV29-1 to TRBJ2-1; no definite D call. Trimming took 2 bases from V and 5 from J, leaving 7 bases between them. The germline V gene has CDR1 SQVTM and CDR2 ANQGSEA. The CDR3 length is 12 residues. The CDR3: CSVEIRDNEQFF. The CDR3 nucleotides are TGCAGCGTTGAAATCCGCGACAATGAGCAGTTCTTC.

The rearrangement joins TRBV7-2 to TRBJ2-3; perhaps TRBD1 as D (5 bases). This CDR3 has 14 residues. Deletions cut 3 bases from V and 2 bases from J, with 9 bases between. Germline CDR1 and CDR2: SGHTA and FQGNSA. This CDR3 reads CASSFRQPTDTQYF. The CDR3 region has the DNA TGTGCCAGCAGCTTCCGACAGCCCACAGATACGCAGTATTTT.

V is TRBV13 and J is TRBJ2-7; no clear D gene. Germline CDR1 is PRHDT and CDR2 is FYEKMQ (reference sequence). Between the trimmed V and J ends, which lost 5 bases and 2 bases, there was a span of 13 bases. This CDR3 has 14 residues. The CDR3 DNA is TGTGCCAGCAGCCCCAAGATAGGCACCTACGAGCAGTACTTC. Protein sequence: CASSPKIGTYEQYF.

The chain links TRBV4-1 to TRBJ2-2; the match to TRBD1 covers 8 bases. This CDR3 spans 17 amino acids. V gave up 0 bases and J gave up 5 bases; unmatched junction bases: 8. Germline values: CDR1 MGHRA, CDR2 YSYEKL. The CDR3 sequence: CASSQDFQGASTGELFF. In DNA, the CDR3 is TGCGCCAGCAGCCAAGATTTTCAGGGGGCGTCTACCGGGGAGCTGTTTTTT.

Only a few counts were recorded for this clonotype. This chain joins TRBV7-2 and TRBJ2-4, with D possibly matching TRBD2 (7 bases). The DNA end favors TRBJ2-7, so the J call may be wrong. Per the germline V gene, CDR1 is SGHTA and CDR2 is FQGNSA. This CDR3 region has 15 residues. The CDR3 loop reads CASRFPRGANYEQYF. As DNA, the CDR3 is TGTGCCAGCAGGTTCCCCCGGGGGGCCAACTACGAGCAGTACTTC.

The rearrangement links TRBV2 to TRBJ2-1; 8 positions agree with TRBD2. The CDR3 contains 15 residues. The trim removed 5 bases at V and 6 bases at J, leaving 9 bases unmatched. The germline V gene has CDR1 SNHLY and CDR2 FYNNEI. This CDR3 is CASSYLTSELNEQFF. CDR3 sequence (DNA): TGTGCCAGCAGTTACTTGACTAGCGAGCTCAATGAGCAGTTCTTC. The full variable domain, with the rest looked up from reference TRBV2 and TRBJ2-1, is EPEVTQTPSHQVTQMGQEVILRCVPISNHLYFYWYRQILGQKVEFLVSFYNNEISEKSEIFDDQFSVERPDGSNFTLKIRSTKLEDSAMYFCASSYLTSELNEQFFGPGTRLTVL.

This clonotype has just a few counts. The chain recombines TRBV4-3 with TRBJ2-1; 11 bases map to TRBD2. Germline V CDR1 and CDR2: LGHNA, YSLEER. This CDR3 region has 16 residues. The V gene end was trimmed by 0 bases and the J gene end by 7 bases; junction bases not matched to a gene: 5. CDR3 in amino acids: CASSQDRRLAGNEQFF. In nucleotides, the CDR3 is TGCGCCAGCAGCCAAGATCGACGACTAGCGGGAAATGAGCAGTTCTTC.

The chain joins TRBV5-1 to TRBJ1-2; D is perhaps TRBD1 (6 bases). The CDR3 consists of 14 residues. V gave up 5 bases and J gave up 5 bases, with 16 bases separating them. The germline CDR1 and CDR2 sequences are SGHRS and YFSETQ. The CDR3 here is CASRVRTENYGYTF. The DNA of the CDR3 is TGCGCCAGCAGGGTCAGGACAGAGAATTATGGCTACACCTTC. The variable domain in full, completed from reference TRBV5-1 and TRBJ1-2, reads KAGVTQTPRYLIKTRGQQVTLSCSPISGHRSVSWYQQTPGQGLQFLFEYFSETQRNKGNFPGRFSGRQFSNSRSEMNVSTLELGDSALYLCASRVRTENYGYTFGSGTRLTVV.

The chain is built from TRBV6-5 and TRBJ2-5; either TRBD1 or TRBD2 may fit D (5 bases each). The CDR3 length is 14 residues. Germline loops: CDR1 MNHEY, CDR2 SVGAGI. Trimming removed 6 bases at V and 4 bases at J, with 15 bases between. DNA of the CDR3: TGTGCCAGCAGGGTAGCCGGGGCCCGAGAGACCCAGTACTTC. Translating it yields CASRVAGARETQYF.

This clonotype was counted ten times or more. The V and J genes are TRBV4-2 and TRBJ2-7; the match to TRBD2 covers 9 bases. The V segment lost 0 bases and the J segment 2 bases; nucleotides outside the gene matches: 2. The germline CDR1 and CDR2 sequences are LGHNA and YNFKEQ. This CDR3 spans 15 amino acids. The CDR3 nucleotides read TGTGCCAGCAGCCAAGATTCTAGCGGGGCCTACGAGCAGTACTTC. Translated: CASSQDSSGAYEQYF.

The chain employs TRBV4-1 and TRBJ2-7; 9 nucleotides align to TRBD1. V lost 0 bases, J lost 4 bases, and 10 bases stayed unmatched. Germline assignment: CDR1 MGHRA and CDR2 YSYEKL. The CDR3 has 17 residues. DNA for the CDR3: TGCGCCAGCAGCCAAGATGGAGTCGGGACAGGGTTTTACGAGCAGTACTTC. Translation: CASSQDGVGTGFYEQYF.

V gene TRBV2 combines with J gene TRBJ1-2; D gene unclear. V shed 6 bases and J shed 0 bases, with 11 bases lying between them. The CDR3 contains 14 residues. CDR1 SNHLY and CDR2 FYNNEI come from the germline V gene. CDR3: CASRANGANYGYTF. Written as DNA, the CDR3 is TGTGCCAGCAGGGCGAACGGAGCTAACTATGGCTACACCTTC.

This clonotype turned up a few times. The V and J genes are TRBV9 and TRBJ2-7; D may be TRBD2 (6 bases). The germline V gene has CDR1 SGDLS and CDR2 YYNGEE. The CDR3 contains 16 residues. Trimming left V 4 bases short and J 2 bases short, with 19 bases between. CDR3 bases: TGTGCCAGCAGCACGGGACTCACCCTAGGAACCTACGAGCAGTACTTC. Residues: CASSTGLTLGTYEQYF.